This entry lists 14 T cell receptor beta chains sequenced from one sample in a study of human T cells and chemical hapten exposure. Time point noted: pre-sensitization, week 0. Treatment: therapeutic diphenylcyclopropenone sensitization with weekly scalp DPC. TCRdb fed the RACE reads into MiXCR, producing one record per CDR3 protein. The table lists about 290,000 distinct CDR3 sequences, 7.5% to 8% of them singletons. The sample was whole blood, taken in connection with sensitization to the hapten diphenylcyclopropenone (DPC). Receptors originate from a man aged 18 to 30 with alopecia areata. Some clones in this sample may be carry-over from other donors' samples.

The chain couples TRBV11-2 to TRBJ2-7; weak D call: TRBD2 (5 bases). The CDR3 is 12 amino acids. V lost 6 bases and J lost 4, with 10 bases in between. Looked up from germline, CDR1 is SGHAT and CDR2 is FQNNGV. CDR3 coding DNA: TGTGCCAGCAGTGAGCGGCGATACGAGCAGTACTTC. Translated, it gives CASSERRYEQYF.

The DNA of the CDR3 is TGTGCCACCAGCAACCCGGACAGTTCCAATGAGCAGTTCTTC. The encoded protein is CATSNPDSSNEQFF. The chain has TRBV24-1 and TRBJ2-1; TRBD1 might be the D (6 bases). The germline V and J ends were trimmed by 7 bases and 6 bases, with 15 bases remaining between them. Germline-derived CDR1 and CDR2 are KGHDR and SFDVKD. The length of the CDR3 is 14 residues.

This clonotype turned up a few times. The V and J genes are TRBV7-3 and TRBJ2-3; TRBD2 agrees at 9 bases. The CDR3 consists of 16 residues. Per the germline V gene, CDR1 is SGHTA and CDR2 is FQGTGA. V lost 5 bases to trimming and J lost 0 bases; unmatched junction nucleotides: 6. The CDR3 DNA is TGTGCCAGCAGCATTAGCGGGGGAGCTAGCACAGATACGCAGTATTTT. It specifies CASSISGGASTDTQYF.

The chain couples TRBV2 to TRBJ2-7; 7 bases are a match to TRBD1. V shed 6 bases, J shed 6 bases, and the junction held 5 bases outside the gene matches. This CDR3 is built from 12 residues. Germline CDR1 SNHLY, CDR2 FYNNEI. CDR3 in DNA: TGTGCCAGCAGCGCGACAGGGACCGAGCAGTACGTC. Its protein product is CASSATGTEQYV.

The chain links TRBV11-1 to TRBJ2-3; no firm D call. Germline CDR1 SGHAT, CDR2 FQDESV (reference sequence). V dropped 4 bases and J dropped 0 bases, with 11 bases sitting between them. The CDR3 consists of 15 residues. CDR3 in amino acids: CASSSGRLSTDTQYF. In nucleotides, the CDR3 is TGTGCCAGCAGCTCGGGCCGGTTAAGCACAGATACGCAGTATTTT.

This clonotype was detected many times. The CDR3 DNA is TGCGCCAGCAGCGGGGACTATGGCTACACCTTC. Its protein is CASSGDYGYTF. This sequence joins TRBV5-1 and TRBJ1-2, with D unclear. The CDR3 consists of 11 residues. V dropped 4 bases and J dropped 3 bases, with 4 bases sitting between them. Germline values: CDR1 SGHRS, CDR2 YFSETQ.

In its sample, this clonotype was seen a few times. V and J are TRBV7-9 and TRBJ2-3; the match to TRBD1 covers 9 bases. The germline V gene encodes CDR1 SEHNR and CDR2 FQNEAQ (reference sequence). The V segment lost 3 bases and the J segment 1 base; nucleotides outside the gene matches: 5. This CDR3 region has 16 residues. The CDR3 DNA sequence: TGTGCCAGCAGCTTCAGAGGGACAGGGCGCACAGATACGCAGTATTTT. Amino acid sequence: CASSFRGTGRTDTQYF.

This chain uses TRBV20-1 with TRBJ2-3; the D gene is possibly TRBD2 (5 bases). V was shortened by 5 bases and J by 11 bases, with 20 bases between the two germline ends. The CDR3 is made up of 13 amino acids. Germline CDR1 and CDR2: DFQATT and SNEGSKA (reference sequence). CDR3 in amino acids: CSAPGLNQREQYF. In nucleotides, the CDR3 is TGCAGTGCTCCCGGACTGAACCAAAGGGAGCAGTATTTT.

This clonotype was recorded many times. The chain joins TRBV29-1 to TRBJ2-7, with 9 bases identical to TRBD1. The CDR3 is 17 residues long. V shed 5 bases, J shed 2 bases, and the junction held 16 bases outside the gene matches. Germline V gene data show CDR1 as SQVTM and CDR2 as ANQGSEA. The CDR3 nucleotides read TGCAGCGTTAGGGACAGGGCGGATACTGGGAGAGCCTACGAGCAGTACTTC. The encoded protein is CSVRDRADTGRAYEQYF.

In its sample, this clonotype was seen many times. This chain joins TRBV9 and TRBJ2-1; 8 bases align to TRBD2. The V segment lost 3 bases and the J segment 4 bases; nucleotides outside the gene matches: 6. Germline-derived CDR1 and CDR2 are SGDLS and YYNGEE. The CDR3 is made up of 15 amino acids. The CDR3 reads CASSAGTRPYNEQFF. CDR3 nucleotide sequence: TGTGCCAGCAGCGCGGGGACTAGACCTTACAATGAGCAGTTCTTC. The full variable domain, its missing parts supplied by reference TRBV9 and TRBJ2-1, is DSGVTQTPKHLITATGQRVTLRCSPRSGDLSVYWYQQSLDQGLQFLIQYYNGEERAKGNILERFSAQQFPDLHSELNLSSLELGDSALYFCASSAGTRPYNEQFFGPGTRLTVL.

This clonotype occurred many times. The J gene is TRBJ1-1, the V gene TRBV5-1; D is unresolved. This CDR3 is built from 14 residues. Germline CDR1 SGHRS, CDR2 YFSETQ. V shed 7 bases and J shed 7 bases, with 20 bases lying between them. For the CDR3, the DNA is TGCGCCAGCCGAGAGAACCCTGCGTCGCTTGAAGCTTTCTTT. As protein: CASRENPASLEAFF. The whole variable domain, remainder taken from reference TRBV5-1 and TRBJ1-1, is KAGVTQTPRYLIKTRGQQVTLSCSPISGHRSVSWYQQTPGQGLQFLFEYFSETQRNKGNFPGRFSGRQFSNSRSEMNVSTLELGDSALYLCASRENPASLEAFFGQGTRLTVV.

This clonotype was counted a few times. This chain connects TRBV12-3 or TRBV12-4 to TRBJ1-6, with D perhaps matching TRBD1 (5 bases). The CDR3 sequence is 15 residues long. Trimming shortened V by 4 bases and J by 8 bases, and 15 bases separated the two germline ends. The CDR3 here is CASSSRDGGDSPLHF. CDR3 coding DNA: TGTGCCAGCAGTTCTCGGGACGGAGGGGATTCACCCCTCCACTTT.

The chain joins TRBV28 to TRBJ2-5; TRBD2 matches 9 bases. CDR3 length equals 15 residues. Germline-derived CDR1 and CDR2 are MDHEN and SYDVKM. The V and J ends lost 7 bases and 2 bases, in that order; junction bases with no gene match: 8. In nucleotides, the CDR3 is TGTGCCAGCACCCCAGCGGCGGGGGGGCAAGAGACCCAGTACTTC. Translating gives CASTPAAGGQETQYF. Combining the CDR3 with reference TRBV28 and TRBJ2-5 gives the whole variable domain DVKVTQSSRYLVKRTGEKVFLECVQDMDHENMFWYRQDPGLGLRLIYFSYDVKMKEKGDIPEGYSVSREKKERFSLILESASTNQTSMYLCASTPAAGGQETQYFGPGTRLLVL.

This clonotype was seen more than once but under ten times. The chain couples TRBV5-6 to TRBJ1-5; D might be TRBD1 (5 bases). CDR3 size: 13 residues. V gave up 2 bases and J gave up 8 bases, with 11 bases separating them. CDR1 SGHDT and CDR2 YYEEEE come from the germline V gene. The CDR3 region has the DNA TGTGCCAGCAGCTTCGGGGGAGACAAGCCCCAGCATTTT. Amino acid sequence: CASSFGGDKPQHF.